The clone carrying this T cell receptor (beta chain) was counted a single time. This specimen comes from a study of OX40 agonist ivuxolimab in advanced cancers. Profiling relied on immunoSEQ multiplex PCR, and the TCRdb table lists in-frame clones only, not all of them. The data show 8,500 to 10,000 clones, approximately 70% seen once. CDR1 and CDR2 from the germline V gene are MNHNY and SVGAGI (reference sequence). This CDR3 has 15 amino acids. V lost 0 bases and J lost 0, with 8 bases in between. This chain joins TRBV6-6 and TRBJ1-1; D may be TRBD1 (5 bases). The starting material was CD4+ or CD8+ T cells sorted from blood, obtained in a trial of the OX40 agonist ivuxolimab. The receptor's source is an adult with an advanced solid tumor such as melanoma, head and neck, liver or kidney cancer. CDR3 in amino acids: CASSYSPGLNTEAFF. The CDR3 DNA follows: TGTGCCAGCAGTTACTCGCCGGGACTGAACACTGAAGCTTTCTTT.